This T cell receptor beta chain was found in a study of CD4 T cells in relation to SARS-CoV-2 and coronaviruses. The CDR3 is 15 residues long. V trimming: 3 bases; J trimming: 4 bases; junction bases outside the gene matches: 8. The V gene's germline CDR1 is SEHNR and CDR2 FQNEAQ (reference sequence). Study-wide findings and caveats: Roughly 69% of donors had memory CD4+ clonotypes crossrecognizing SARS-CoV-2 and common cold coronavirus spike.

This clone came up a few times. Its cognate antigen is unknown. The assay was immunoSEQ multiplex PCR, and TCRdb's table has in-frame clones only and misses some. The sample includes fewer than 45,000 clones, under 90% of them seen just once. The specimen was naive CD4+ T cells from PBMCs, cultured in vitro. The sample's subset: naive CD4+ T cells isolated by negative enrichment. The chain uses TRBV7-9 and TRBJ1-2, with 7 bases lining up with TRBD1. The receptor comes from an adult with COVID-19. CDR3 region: CASSFLTGNGYGYTF. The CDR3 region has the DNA TGTGCCAGCAGCTTTTTGACAGGGAATGGCTATGGCTACACCTTC.